Below, 20 T cell receptor beta chains from the same sample are listed, as sequenced in a study of human T cells and chemical hapten exposure. MiXCR was run by TCRdb on the 5' RACE reads, yielding one entry per CDR3 protein. The top ten clones hold 2% to 2.5% of a sample with 65,000 to 95,000 distinct CDR3 sequences, roughly 8% of them seen once. It was unfractionated whole blood from which total RNA was extracted. These receptor sequences come from a male donor in good health.

The sample holds many counts of this clonotype. The gene calls are TRBV11-2 and TRBJ2-5, with TRBD1 identical over 7 bases. With V trimmed by 5 bases and J by 4 bases, 4 bases remained unmatched. The CDR3 is 13 amino acids. The germline CDR1 and CDR2 sequences are SGHAT and FQNNGV. CDR3 loop: CASSKTGPETQYF. CDR3 nucleotide sequence: TGTGCCAGCAGCAAGACAGGGCCAGAGACCCAGTACTTC.

In this sample, this clonotype turned up many times. The rearrangement links TRBV20-1 to TRBJ2-6, with 9 bases aligning to TRBD1. The CDR3 spans 15 residues. Losses at the gene ends were 2 bases for V and 3 bases for J; bases not matched to a gene: 2. The germline CDR1 and CDR2 sequences are DFQATT and SNEGSKA (reference sequence). DNA of the CDR3: TGCAGTGCTAGAAGACAGGGGGATGGGGCCAACGTCCTGACTTTC. Its protein product is CSARRQGDGANVLTF.

At least ten counts were recorded for this clonotype. The DNA for the CDR3 is TGTGCCAGCAGTTACTCGATTTCAGGGTTTGGAGAGACCCAGTACTTC. It encodes CASSYSISGFGETQYF. The rearrangement links TRBV6-5 to TRBJ2-5, with D possibly matching TRBD1 (5 bases). The CDR3 is 16 amino acids. CDR1 is MNHEY and CDR2 is SVGAGI in the germline V gene. Trimming took 0 bases from V and 4 from J, leaving 15 bases between them.

This clonotype was observed many times. The rearrangement links TRBV12-3 or TRBV12-4 to TRBJ2-6, with D perhaps matching TRBD1 (6 bases). Trimming cost V 4 bases and J 0 bases, with 7 bases left between them. The CDR3 loop spans 15 amino acids. In DNA form, the CDR3 reads TGTGCCAGCAGTTACAGGGACTCTGGGGCCAACGTCCTGACTTTC. Protein sequence: CASSYRDSGANVLTF.

There are a few counts of this clonotype. The chain is built from TRBV29-1 and TRBJ2-7; 11 bases fit TRBD2. The CDR3 extends over 14 amino acids. Germline CDR1 is SQVTM and CDR2 is ANQGSEA. The trim removed 2 bases at V and 9 bases at J, leaving 9 bases unmatched. The CDR3 sequence: CSVETRLAGMGQYF. CDR3 DNA sequence: TGCAGCGTTGAAACGAGACTAGCGGGGATGGGGCAGTACTTC.

This clonotype was counted many times. The V and J genes are TRBV27 and TRBJ1-2; 7 bases are shared with TRBD1. The CDR3 extends over 14 amino acids. V lost 0 bases and J lost 3; bases outside the gene matches: 1. Looked up from germline, CDR1 is MNHEY and CDR2 is SMNVEV (reference sequence). CDR3: CASSLSGTDYGYTF. CDR3 bases: TGTGCCAGCAGTTTATCGGGGACAGACTATGGCTACACCTTC.

This clonotype was seen many times. V gene TRBV29-1 combines with J gene TRBJ1-1; D ambiguous. The V and J ends lost 6 bases and 0 bases respectively, with 17 bases between them. This CDR3 has 15 residues. The V gene's germline CDR1 is SQVTM and CDR2 ANQGSEA. CDR3 in DNA: TGCAGCGTCGTGCGGTCGGCAGCCATGAACACTGAAGCTTTCTTT. The encoded protein is CSVVRSAAMNTEAFF.

DNA of the CDR3: TGCGCCAGCAGCCAAGATCGCGGCGGACAGGTTCTAGCCTACGAGCAGTACTTC. Its translation is CASSQDRGGQVLAYEQYF. The rearrangement joins TRBV4-1 to TRBJ2-7, with TRBD1 matching over 7 bases. The V and J ends lost 0 bases and 2 bases, in that order; junction bases with no gene match: 13. Looked up from germline, CDR1 is MGHRA and CDR2 is YSYEKL. The CDR3 spans 18 residues.

There are many counts of this clonotype. The chain recombines TRBV27 with TRBJ1-5; 7 bases are a match to TRBD1. The V gene end was trimmed by 2 bases and the J gene end by 9 bases; junction bases not matched to a gene: 10. CDR3 length equals 15 residues. Germline V gene sequence: CDR1 MNHEY, CDR2 SMNVEV (reference sequence). DNA for the CDR3: TGTGCCAGCAGTTTAAGGCAGGGGGGTTTGTGGCCCCAGCATTTT. It codes for CASSLRQGGLWPQHF.

This clonotype has only a few counts. The chain has TRBV7-9 and TRBJ1-2; 10 positions match TRBD1. Germline CDR1 and CDR2: SEHNR and FQNEAQ (reference sequence). This CDR3 has 13 amino acids. V shed 5 bases and J 5 bases; nucleotides not matched to a gene: 2. CDR3 protein: CASSKGQGYGYTF. The CDR3 DNA is TGTGCCAGCAGCAAGGGACAGGGGTATGGCTACACCTTC. Filled out from reference TRBV7-9 and TRBJ1-2, the complete variable domain reads DTGVSQNPRHKITKRGQNVTFRCDPISEHNRLYWYRQTLGQGPEFLTYFQNEAQLEKSRLLSDRFSAERPKGSFSTLEIQRTEQGDSAMYLCASSKGQGYGYTFGSGTRLTVV.

The V call is TRBV7-9, the J call TRBJ1-1; TRBD1 might be the D (6 bases). CDR3 size: 14 residues. Germline values: CDR1 SEHNR, CDR2 FQNEAQ (reference sequence). V was pared by 1 base and J by 5 bases, with 11 bases between. Here the CDR3 DNA reads TGTGCCAGCAGCTTAGGGGGGGCTCGAACTGAAGCTTTCTTT. Amino acids: CASSLGGARTEAFF.

In its sample, this clonotype was seen many times. This chain joins TRBV29-1 and TRBJ2-3, with a weak D call TRBD2 (5 bases). The CDR3 covers 12 residues. Germline V gives CDR1 SQVTM, CDR2 ANQGSEA. Trimming pared 7 bases from V and 4 bases from J, leaving 12 bases between. The CDR3 loop is CSAWTPPDTQYF. The CDR3 DNA follows: TGCAGCGCATGGACTCCCCCAGATACGCAGTATTTT.

This clonotype was found many times. This sequence joins TRBV20-1 and TRBJ2-4, with TRBD2 identical over 7 bases. The CDR3 is made up of 13 amino acids. After removal of 5 bases from V and 6 bases from J, the junction contained 7 bases not matched to a gene. Germline CDR1 and CDR2: DFQATT and SNEGSKA (reference sequence). CDR3 loop: CSAGGWEGNIQYF. In nucleotides, the CDR3 is TGCAGTGCTGGGGGTTGGGAGGGAAACATTCAGTACTTC.

The chain joins TRBV3-1 to TRBJ2-2; 11 bases agree with TRBD2. The CDR3 is 15 amino acids. Trimming cost V 7 bases and J 3 bases; bases outside gene matches: 4. The germline V gene has CDR1 LGHDT and CDR2 YNNKEL (reference sequence). The CDR3 spells CASNIAGGDTGELFF. The CDR3 DNA is TGTGCCAGCAACATAGCGGGAGGGGACACCGGGGAGCTGTTTTTT.

V and J are TRBV7-9 and TRBJ2-3, with D perhaps TRBD1 (6 bases). Trimming left V 1 base short and J 6 bases short, with 8 bases between. This CDR3 region has 13 residues. Germline V gives CDR1 SEHNR, CDR2 FQNEAQ (reference sequence). In DNA, the CDR3 is TGTGCCAGCAGCTTAGTGAGGGGGGATACGCAGTATTTT. Translated, it gives CASSLVRGDTQYF.

The table lists this clonotype with a few counts. The chain uses TRBV19 and TRBJ2-1, with TRBD1 matching over 12 bases. The CDR3 covers 17 residues. V lost 2 bases and J lost 4; bases outside the gene matches: 6. The germline CDR1 and CDR2 sequences are LNHDA and SQIVND (reference sequence). The CDR3 DNA sequence: TGTGCCAGTAGTATAACCGGGACAGGGGGCGCGTACAATGAGCAGTTCTTC. As protein: CASSITGTGGAYNEQFF.

This clonotype came up many times. This chain joins TRBV9 and TRBJ2-3; no clear D gene. CDR1 and CDR2 from the germline V gene are SGDLS and YYNGEE. The CDR3 spans 14 residues. The germline V and J ends were trimmed by 3 bases and 2 bases, with 10 bases remaining between them. The chain's CDR3 is CASSGATFTDTQYF. DNA of the CDR3: TGTGCCAGCAGCGGGGCGACTTTCACAGATACGCAGTATTTT.

CDR3 coding DNA: TGCGCCAGCAGCTTGAACAGCGATGGCTACACCTTC. It yields the protein CASSLNSDGYTF. The rearrangement links TRBV5-1 to TRBJ1-2; the D is unclear. The CDR3 spans 12 residues. V lost 1 base and J 6 bases, leaving 7 bases between the germline ends. Looked up from germline, CDR1 is SGHRS and CDR2 is YFSETQ. The full variable domain, its missing parts supplied by reference TRBV5-1 and TRBJ1-2, is KAGVTQTPRYLIKTRGQQVTLSCSPISGHRSVSWYQQTPGQGLQFLFEYFSETQRNKGNFPGRFSGRQFSNSRSEMNVSTLELGDSALYLCASSLNSDGYTFGSGTRLTVV.

Of note for this clonotype: A read error may account for a junction end that differs from germline. The V gene is TRBV4-3, the J gene TRBJ2-7, with D tentatively TRBD1 (5 bases). The CDR3 contains 13 residues. Germline loops: CDR1 LGHNA, CDR2 YSLEER. Here the CDR3 reads CASSQMQGYVQYF. CDR3 bases: TGCGCCAGCAGCCAGATGCAGGGTTACGTGCAGTACTTC.

This clonotype was found many times. The chain has TRBV20-1 and TRBJ1-1; no firm D call. The CDR3 has 14 amino acids. Germline assignment: CDR1 DFQATT and CDR2 SNEGSKA (reference sequence). CDR3 bases: TGCAGCGCCCGAACTGCGACGTCTCGCACTGAAGCTTTCTTT. It specifies CSARTATSRTEAFF.